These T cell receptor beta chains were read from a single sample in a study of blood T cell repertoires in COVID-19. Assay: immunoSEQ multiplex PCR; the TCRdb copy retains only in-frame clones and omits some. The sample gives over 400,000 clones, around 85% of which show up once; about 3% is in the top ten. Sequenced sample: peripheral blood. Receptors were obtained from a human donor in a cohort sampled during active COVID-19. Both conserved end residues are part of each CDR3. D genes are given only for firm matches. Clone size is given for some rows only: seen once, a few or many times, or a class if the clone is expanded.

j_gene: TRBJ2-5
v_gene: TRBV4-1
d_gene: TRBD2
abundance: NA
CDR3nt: TGCGCCAGCAGCCAAGGACTAGCGGAGACCCAGTACTTC
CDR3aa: CASSQGLAETQYF

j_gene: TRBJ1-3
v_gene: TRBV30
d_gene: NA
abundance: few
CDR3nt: TGTGCCACCCCTAAGGAGGGTATTCTCTCTGGAAACACCATATATTTT
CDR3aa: CATPKEGILSGNTIYF

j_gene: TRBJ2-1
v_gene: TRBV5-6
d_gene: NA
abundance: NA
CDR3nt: TGTGCCAGCAGCCGCTTGCAAGGCGGTAATAGTCGGGACAATGAGCAGTTCTTC
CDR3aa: CASSRLQGGNSRDNEQFF

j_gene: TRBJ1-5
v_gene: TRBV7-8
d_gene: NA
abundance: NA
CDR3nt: TGTGCCAGCAGCTTACGGTATAGCAATCAGCCCCAGCATTTT
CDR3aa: CASSLRYSNQPQHF

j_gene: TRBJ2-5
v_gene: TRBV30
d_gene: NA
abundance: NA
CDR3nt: TGTGCCTGGAGTGGATCGCGGCAAGAGACCCAGTACTTC
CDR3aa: CAWSGSRQETQYF

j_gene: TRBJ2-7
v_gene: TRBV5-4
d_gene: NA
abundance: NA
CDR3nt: TGTGCCAGCAGCTTGGGAGACAGGACTGCCTACGAGCAGTACTTC
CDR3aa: CASSLGDRTAYEQYF

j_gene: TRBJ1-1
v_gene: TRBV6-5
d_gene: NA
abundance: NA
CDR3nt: TGTGCCAGCAGTCGGACGGGGGGCACTGAAGCTTTCTTT
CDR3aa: CASSRTGGTEAFF

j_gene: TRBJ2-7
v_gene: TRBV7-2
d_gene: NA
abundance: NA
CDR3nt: TGTGCCAGCAGCTTAGTGGCGTCTCACAGCTCCTACGAGCAGTACTTC
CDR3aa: CASSLVASHSSYEQYF

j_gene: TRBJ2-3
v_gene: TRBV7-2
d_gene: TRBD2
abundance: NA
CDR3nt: TGTGCCAGCAGCTTAGCGGCTAGCGGGAGAGGGACAGATACGCAGTATTTT
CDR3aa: CASSLAASGRGTDTQYF

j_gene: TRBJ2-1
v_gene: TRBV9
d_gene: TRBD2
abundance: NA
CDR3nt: TGTGCCAGCAGCGTAGCTATCCAGGGGACTAGCGGGAGGAACAATGAGCAGTTCTTC
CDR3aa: CASSVAIQGTSGRNNEQFF

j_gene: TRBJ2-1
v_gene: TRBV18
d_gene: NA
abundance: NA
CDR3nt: TGTGCCAGCTCACCACGGGTGCTAGCCTACAATGAGCAGTTCTTC
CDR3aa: CASSPRVLAYNEQFF

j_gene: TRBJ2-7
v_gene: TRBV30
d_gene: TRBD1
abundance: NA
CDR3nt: TGTGCCTGGGTCCAGACAGGGAAAGGGCTCCACGAGCAGTACTTC
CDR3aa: CAWVQTGKGLHEQYF

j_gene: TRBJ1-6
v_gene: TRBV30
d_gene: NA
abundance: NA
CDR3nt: TGTGCCTGGAGTGGAGACGGCCTCGGGGCACCCCTCCACTTT
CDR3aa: CAWSGDGLGAPLHF

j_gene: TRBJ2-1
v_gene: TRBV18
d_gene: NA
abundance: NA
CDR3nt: TGTGCCAGCTCACCACCGGGGCTAGGGGGGAGGGCCCTCAATGAGCAGTTCTTC
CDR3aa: CASSPPGLGGRALNEQFF

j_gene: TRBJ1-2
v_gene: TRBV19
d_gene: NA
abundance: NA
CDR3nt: TGTGCCAGTAGTATGACAACTGGATACTATGGCTACACCTTC
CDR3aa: CASSMTTGYYGYTF

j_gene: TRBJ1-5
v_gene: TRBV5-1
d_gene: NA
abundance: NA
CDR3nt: TGCGCCAGCAGCCAAGCCGGACGGGATCCCCAGCATTTT
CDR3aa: CASSQAGRDPQHF

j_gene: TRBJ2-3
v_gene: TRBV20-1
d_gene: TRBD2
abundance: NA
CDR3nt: TGCAGTGCTAGTAGGGCTAGCGGGCTCACAGATACGCAGTATTTT
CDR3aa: CSASRASGLTDTQYF

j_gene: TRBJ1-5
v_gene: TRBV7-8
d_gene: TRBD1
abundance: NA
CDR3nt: TGTGCCAGCAGCTTGGAGAGGGGGCTTAGTAATCAGCCCCAGCATTTT
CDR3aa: CASSLERGLSNQPQHF

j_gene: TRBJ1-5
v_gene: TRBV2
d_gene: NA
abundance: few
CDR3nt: TGTGCCAGCAGTGAGGGACTCGGGGATCAGCCCCAGCATTTT
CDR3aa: CASSEGLGDQPQHF

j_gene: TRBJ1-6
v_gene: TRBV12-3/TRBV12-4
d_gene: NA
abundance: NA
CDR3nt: TGTGCCAGCAGGGCAGGGAACAATTCACCCCTCCACTTT
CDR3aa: CASRAGNNSPLHF

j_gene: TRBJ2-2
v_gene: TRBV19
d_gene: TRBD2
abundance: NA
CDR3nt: TGTGCCAGTGAGGGAGCGGGAAACACCGGGGAGCTGTTTTTT
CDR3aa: CASEGAGNTGELFF

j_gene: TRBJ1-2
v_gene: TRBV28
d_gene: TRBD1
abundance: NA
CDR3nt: TGTGCCAGCAGTACTTTTCCCAGGGGGGTTTATGGCTACACCTTC
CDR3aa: CASSTFPRGVYGYTF

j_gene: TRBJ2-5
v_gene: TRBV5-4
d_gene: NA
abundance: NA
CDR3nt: TGTGCCAGCTCGCCAGATTTGGCGGTACCGGAGACCCAGTACTTC
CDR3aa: CASSPDLAVPETQYF